The T cell receptor beta chain under discussion was sequenced for a study of CD8 T cells in ankylosing spondylitis. TCRdb recomputed calls from the 5' RACE reads with MiXCR, one row per CDR3 protein. The profile shows around 490,000 distinct CDR3 sequences, roughly 5.3% of them singletons. This clonotype was recorded once. Its antigen is unidentified. Study observations and caveats: Blood from ankylosing spondylitis patients appeared to carry a characteristic roughly 8-variant TCR beta motif.

Trimming shortened V by 1 base and J by 7 bases, and 20 bases separated the two germline ends. The CDR3 spans 16 residues. Germline-derived CDR1 and CDR2 are SEHNR and FQNEAQ (reference sequence). The TCR was taken from a male donor with ankylosing spondylitis. Sequencing was done on a sample of blood, either unsorted or a sorted T cell fraction (not recorded which). The rearrangement joins TRBV7-9 to TRBJ2-7, with D maybe TRBD1 (6 bases). The CDR3: CASSLGRAQGIWEQYF. CDR3 nucleotide sequence: TGTGCCAGCAGCTTAGGTCGGGCACAGGGAATTTGGGAGCAGTACTTC.